This T cell receptor (beta chain) was documented in a study of CD8+CD57+ T cells in acquired aplastic anemia. Study in general: DNA per sorted CD4+ or CD8+ sample ranged roughly 0.19 to 27.4 ug, averaging roughly 3.2 ug.

General study results and limits: Patient and control CD8+ Simpson's diversity was not significantly different.

Germline values: CDR1 MGHDK, CDR2 SYGVNS. The CDR3 is 15 residues long. Trimming cost V 5 bases and J 1 base, with 11 bases left between them. Patients sequenced had flow cytometry evidence of CD8+CD57+ cell expansion. For this clonotype: Its specificity is not known.

Genomic DNA, serving as template, underwent TCR beta VDJ and CDR3 profiling. TCRdb independently ran MiXCR on the reads; one entry per CDR3 protein. The repertoire holds a few hundred thousand distinct CDR3 sequences, with roughly 53% as singletons. The TCR comes from a human donor with aplastic anemia. Sequencing used sorted CD4+, CD8+, or CD8+CD57+ T cells (not recorded which) from PBMCs. The chain couples TRBV25-1 to TRBJ2-2; D gene uncertain. CDR3 nucleotides: TGTGCCAGCAGTCGGAAAGGGATGAACACCGGGGAGCTGTTTTTT. Amino acids: CASSRKGMNTGELFF.